Following are 20 T cell receptor beta chains from one sample sequenced in a study of technical replicates of blood from several donors. The assay was immunoSEQ multiplex PCR, and TCRdb's table has in-frame clones only and misses some. The repertoire holds 82,000 or so clones, with 96% as singletons. What was sequenced was T cells isolated from PBMCs. The origin of the receptors is a human donor in good health.

The genes are TRBV19 and TRBJ1-2, with TRBD1 matching 8 bases. V lost 7 bases to trimming and J lost 1 base; unmatched junction nucleotides: 14. The CDR3 contains 17 residues. Per germline, CDR1 LNHDA and CDR2 SQIVND (reference sequence). For the CDR3, the DNA is TGTGCCAGTACCGGCGGACAGGGACTTCCCCTTAACTATGGCTACACCTTC. This encodes CASTGGQGLPLNYGYTF.

The chain employs TRBV18 and TRBJ2-1, with a weak D call TRBD1 (6 bases). The CDR3 is 16 amino acids. Germline-derived CDR1 and CDR2 are KGHSH and LQKENI. The V end was cut by 6 bases, the J end by 3 bases, with 18 bases between. The CDR3, as DNA: TGTGCCAGCTCGCGCCTCAGGGGAGACTACTACAATGAGCAGTTCTTC. Protein: CASSRLRGDYYNEQFF.

This clone has more than one count but fewer than ten. The chain employs TRBV29-1 and TRBJ1-1, with 10 bases aligning to TRBD1. The CDR3 length is 13 residues. With 6 bases clipped from V and 4 bases from J, the junction kept 5 bases outside the gene matches. Germline lookup yields CDR1 SQVTM and CDR2 ANQGSEA. Here the CDR3 reads CSVTGGSSTEAFF. The CDR3 bases are TGCAGCGTGACAGGGGGCTCCAGCACTGAAGCTTTCTTT.

The chain has TRBV11-3 and TRBJ2-7, with D uncertain. Germline lookup yields CDR1 SGHNT and CDR2 YENEEA. CDR3 size: 16 residues. V was trimmed by 1 base and J by 3 bases, leaving 16 bases between them. The CDR3 coding sequence is TGTGCCAGCAGCTTAGGTCCCTATATCACCCACTACGAGCAGTACTTC. Its protein product is CASSLGPYITHYEQYF.

This chain uses TRBV6-5 with TRBJ2-2, with 9 bases fitting TRBD1. The CDR3 loop spans 15 amino acids. J gave up 9 bases and V 0 bases, and 5 bases lay outside the gene matches. Germline CDR1 is MNHEY and CDR2 is SVGAGI. The CDR3 nucleotides are TGTGCCAGCAGTTACTCGAGACAGGGGGACCGGGAGCTGTTTTTT. Its protein product is CASSYSRQGDRELFF.

This chain links TRBV4-1 with TRBJ2-1; perhaps TRBD2 as D (5 bases). CDR1 is MGHRA and CDR2 is YSYEKL in the germline V gene. The CDR3 is 14 residues long. V was trimmed by 0 bases and J by 6 bases, leaving 9 bases between them. The CDR3 here is CASSQDLGSNEQFF. CDR3 bases: TGCGCCAGCAGCCAAGATCTGGGGAGCAATGAGCAGTTCTTC.

The CDR3 sequence: CASSSYGSWGTSGIGHEQFF. CDR3 sequence (DNA): TGTGCCAGCAGTTCATATGGTTCATGGGGGACTAGCGGGATTGGTCATGAGCAGTTCTTC. The chain joins TRBV27 to TRBJ2-1; 13 bases match TRBD2. The CDR3 contains 20 residues. Germline V lookup: CDR1 MNHEY, CDR2 SMNVEV (reference sequence). V shed 4 bases, J shed 8 bases, and the junction held 20 bases outside the gene matches.

The chain couples TRBV27 to TRBJ1-3, with D unclear. With 4 bases removed from V and 1 base from J, the gap between germline ends came to 5 bases. The CDR3 extends over 13 amino acids. CDR1 is MNHEY, CDR2 SMNVEV, per germline (reference sequence). DNA for the CDR3: TGTGCCAGCAGTTCGGTTTCTGGAAACACCATATATTTT. This codes for CASSSVSGNTIYF.

V and J are TRBV5-4 and TRBJ1-2; D remains unclear. The germline CDR1 and CDR2 sequences are SGHNT and YYREEE (reference sequence). This CDR3 is 14 amino acids long. Trimming took 0 bases from V and 2 from J, leaving 8 bases between them. CDR3 loop: CASSLEAVNYGYTF. The CDR3 nucleotides are TGTGCCAGCAGCTTGGAGGCGGTGAACTATGGCTACACCTTC.

The rearrangement uses TRBV27 and TRBJ1-3; 7 bases are a match to TRBD1. The CDR3 runs 17 residues. V gave up 5 bases and J gave up 2 bases; unmatched junction bases: 12. Germline CDR1 and CDR2: MNHEY and SMNVEV (reference sequence). Here the CDR3 reads CASSRTGDMITGNTIYF. In DNA, the CDR3 is TGTGCCAGCAGTCGTACAGGGGATATGATTACTGGAAACACCATATATTTT.

The chain employs TRBV4-1 and TRBJ2-7, with no clear D. The CDR3 spans 15 residues. From germline, CDR1 is MGHRA and CDR2 YSYEKL. The V and J ends lost 1 base and 7 bases respectively, with 17 bases between them. The CDR3 sequence is CASSQVFAGQREQYF. The CDR3 coding sequence is TGCGCCAGCAGCCAAGTCTTCGCAGGCCAAAGAGAGCAGTACTTC.

The rearrangement uses TRBV6-1 and TRBJ2-7; 7 positions match TRBD1. J gave up 5 bases and V 1 base, and 2 bases lay outside the gene matches. Germline V gene data show CDR1 as MNHNS and CDR2 as SASEGT. The CDR3 totals 13 residues. The CDR3 DNA is TGTGCCAGCAGTGAAGGGACAGGCAACGAGCAGTACTTC. It yields the protein CASSEGTGNEQYF.

The gene calls are TRBV2 and TRBJ2-5; D remains ambiguous. This CDR3 has 12 residues. Germline-derived CDR1 and CDR2 are SNHLY and FYNNEI. The V end lost 6 bases, the J end lost 5 bases, and 10 bases lay between the germline ends. This chain's CDR3 is CASRANGETQYF. The CDR3, as DNA: TGTGCCAGCAGGGCCAACGGGGAGACCCAGTACTTC.

This clone was detected once. This chain joins TRBV29-1 and TRBJ2-3, with D perhaps matching TRBD1 (5 bases). The CDR3 sequence is 16 residues long. V lost 7 bases and J 2 bases, leaving 22 bases between the germline ends. Germline V gene data show CDR1 as SQVTM and CDR2 as ANQGSEA. The CDR3, as DNA: TGCAGCGCTGGTACAGGACCTACTACCATCACAGATACGCAGTATTTT. Its protein is CSAGTGPTTITDTQYF.

The chain recombines TRBV7-8 with TRBJ2-7; D may be TRBD2 (6 bases). V lost 5 bases to trimming and J lost 0 bases, with 11 bases between them. The V gene's germline CDR1 is SGHVS and CDR2 FQNEAQ. The CDR3 is made up of 14 amino acids. The CDR3 coding sequence is TGTGCCAGCAGCCCCCGGGAGAGCTCCTACGAGCAGTACTTC. Protein sequence: CASSPRESSYEQYF.

V and J are TRBV6-6 and TRBJ1-4; a weak D match, TRBD1 (5 bases). V was pared by 6 bases and J by 6 bases, with 11 bases between. The germline gives CDR1 MNHNY, CDR2 SVGAGI (reference sequence). The CDR3 contains 13 residues. The CDR3 DNA reads as TGTGCCAGCAGCCGGGACTTATATGAAAAACTGTTTTTT. This codes for CASSRDLYEKLFF.

The J gene is TRBJ1-5, the V gene TRBV7-9, with no clear D. V was pared by 3 bases and J by 7 bases, with 13 bases between. CDR1 is SEHNR and CDR2 is FQNEAQ in the germline V gene (reference sequence). The CDR3 extends over 14 amino acids. CDR3 region: CASSLGDARQPQHF. The CDR3 DNA reads as TGTGCCAGCAGCTTGGGTGACGCGAGGCAGCCCCAGCATTTT.

The chain carries TRBV5-1 and TRBJ2-2; 12 nucleotides agree with TRBD2. This CDR3 comprises 16 residues. The germline CDR1 and CDR2 sequences are SGHRS and YFSETQ. V shed 0 bases and J 6 bases; nucleotides not matched to a gene: 3. For the CDR3, the DNA is TGCGCCAGCAGCTTGGCCAGACTAGCGGGAGCCGGGGAGCTGTTTTTT. Its protein product is CASSLARLAGAGELFF.

V and J are TRBV7-6 and TRBJ2-2; D remains unclear. There are 14 residues in the CDR3. The germline V gene encodes CDR1 SGHVS and CDR2 FNYEAQ. With 6 bases removed from V and 2 bases from J, the gap between germline ends came to 10 bases. This chain's CDR3 is CASSQEINTGELFF. The CDR3, as DNA: TGTGCCAGCAGTCAAGAGATCAACACCGGGGAGCTGTTTTTT. Complete variable domain (other parts from reference TRBV7-6 and TRBJ2-2): GAGVSQSPRYKVTKRGQDVALRCDPISGHVSLYWYRQALGQGPEFLTYFNYEAQQDKSGLPNDRFSAERPEGSISTLTIQRTEQRDSAMYRCASSQEINTGELFFGEGSRLTVL.

This chain connects TRBV29-1 to TRBJ2-7; a possible D gene is TRBD2 (6 bases). V lost 6 bases and J lost 2, with 20 bases in between. Germline V gene sequence: CDR1 SQVTM, CDR2 ANQGSEA. The CDR3 consists of 15 residues. This chain's CDR3 is CSVVYLRDSTYEQYF. The DNA for the CDR3 is TGCAGCGTGGTATATCTCCGGGACTCTACCTACGAGCAGTACTTC.